Shown below are 18 T cell receptor beta chains from a single sample sequenced in a study of cytomegalovirus exposure and HLA in healthy donors. The PCR was carried out with 60 Vbeta primers and 13 Jbeta primers. Method: immunoSEQ multiplex PCR; TCRdb's copy keeps in-frame clones and lacks some. The table lists about 230,000 clones, roughly 90% of them singletons. Material for sequencing was PBMCs. These receptors all come from a woman between 18 and 29 years old in good health and CMV-seronegative.

This clone was detected once. The V gene is TRBV11-3, the J gene TRBJ1-1; perhaps TRBD1 as D (5 bases). There are 14 residues in the CDR3. The V end was cut by 5 bases, the J end by 0 bases, with 10 bases between. The germline V gene has CDR1 SGHNT and CDR2 YENEEA. CDR3 region: CASSVAGLNTEAFF. The CDR3 DNA follows: TGTGCCAGCAGCGTAGCAGGGCTGAACACTGAAGCTTTCTTT.

The J gene is TRBJ2-1, the V gene TRBV2; 10 nucleotides agree with TRBD1. The CDR3 has 13 residues. The germline V gene has CDR1 SNHLY and CDR2 FYNNEI. V lost 5 bases to trimming and J lost 6 bases; unmatched junction nucleotides: 1. The CDR3 bases are TGTGCCAGCAGTCGGGACAGGGGCAATGAGCAGTTCTTC. This codes for CASSRDRGNEQFF.

The J gene is TRBJ2-7, the V gene TRBV4-2; TRBD1 matches at 9 bases. Germline V gene data show CDR1 as LGHNA and CDR2 as YNFKEQ. This CDR3 has 15 residues. V dropped 3 bases and J dropped 3; count of bases not matched to a gene: 6. The CDR3 sequence: CASSQDRDRDYEQYF. CDR3 in DNA: TGTGCCAGCAGCCAGGATCGGGACAGGGACTACGAGCAGTACTTC.

Here the CDR3 DNA reads TGTGCCAGCAGCGCTCGGGACACGGATGACTACGAGCAGTACTTC. Translating it yields CASSARDTDDYEQYF. V gene TRBV5-4 combines with J gene TRBJ2-7; possibly TRBD1 for D (6 bases). This CDR3 contains 15 residues. Germline CDR1 is SGHNT and CDR2 is YYREEE (reference sequence). V lost 4 bases and J lost 3, with 17 bases in between.

The J gene is TRBJ1-6, the V gene TRBV10-3; 7 positions agree with TRBD1. This CDR3 spans 16 amino acids. Germline assignment: CDR1 ENHRY and CDR2 SYGVKD. With V trimmed by 4 bases and J by 9 bases, 12 bases remained unmatched. DNA of the CDR3: TGTGCCATCAGTGGGACAGGCCGCGCAGTGGGTTCACCCCTCCACTTT. As protein: CAISGTGRAVGSPLHF.

The V and J genes are TRBV10-3 and TRBJ2-1; D call uncertain. The CDR3 runs 10 residues. Per germline, CDR1 ENHRY and CDR2 SYGVKD. Trimming left V 8 bases short and J 8 bases short, with 7 bases between. The CDR3 coding sequence is TGTGCCATCGGTGCCGATGAGCAGTTCTTC. Translation: CAIGADEQFF.

CDR3 in DNA: TGCGCCAGCATTCTGGGACTAGCGGGACCCCCAGATACGCAGTATTTT. This gives the protein CASILGLAGPPDTQYF. V usage is TRBV10-2 and J usage is TRBJ2-3, with TRBD2 identical over 13 bases. V was clipped by 7 bases and J by 4 bases; unmatched bases: 8. Germline V lookup: CDR1 WSHSY, CDR2 SAAADI. The CDR3 runs to 16 residues.

The V and J genes are TRBV5-5 and TRBJ1-1, with D unclear. Deletions cut 0 bases from V and 0 bases from J, with 12 bases between. Germline loops: CDR1 SGHKS, CDR2 YYEKEE (reference sequence). The CDR3 runs 16 residues. The CDR3 region is CASSLAETVMNTEAFF. CDR3 in DNA: TGTGCCAGCAGCTTGGCCGAAACAGTCATGAACACTGAAGCTTTCTTT. The whole variable domain, remainder taken from reference TRBV5-5 and TRBJ1-1, is DAGVTQSPTHLIKTRGQQVTLRCSPISGHKSVSWYQQVLGQGPQFIFQYYEKEERGRGNFPDRFSARQFPNYSSELNVNALLLGDSALYLCASSLAETVMNTEAFFGQGTRLTVV.

This clone was detected only once. V gene TRBV11-3 combines with J gene TRBJ2-7, with 10 bases identical to TRBD2. CDR1 and CDR2 from the germline V gene are SGHNT and YENEEA. The CDR3 length is 16 residues. The V gene end was trimmed by 5 bases and the J gene end by 0 bases; junction bases not matched to a gene: 7. As DNA, the CDR3 is TGTGCCAGCAGCCCCGGACTAGCGGTAAACTCCTACGAGCAGTACTTC. Translation gives CASSPGLAVNSYEQYF.

This chain links TRBV5-4 with TRBJ2-3; perhaps TRBD2 as D (5 bases). Germline assignment: CDR1 SGHNT and CDR2 YYREEE (reference sequence). V was clipped by 4 bases and J by 4 bases, with 13 bases between them. This CDR3 has 14 residues. The CDR3 spells CASSALESPDTQYF. DNA of the CDR3: TGTGCCAGCAGCGCACTAGAATCCCCAGATACGCAGTATTTT.

The V call is TRBV18, the J call TRBJ2-7, with 14 bases aligning to TRBD2. The CDR3 consists of 17 residues. Germline CDR1 and CDR2: KGHSH and LQKENI. V trimming: 4 bases; J trimming: 2 bases; junction bases outside the gene matches: 7. The CDR3 sequence is CASSQGTSGSFPYEQYF. The DNA for the CDR3 is TGTGCCAGCTCACAGGGGACTAGCGGGAGTTTCCCCTACGAGCAGTACTTC. Based on the CDR3 plus reference TRBV18 and TRBJ2-7, the full variable domain is NAGVMQNPRHLVRRRGQEARLRCSPMKGHSHVYWYRQLPEEGLKFMVYLQKENIIDESGMPKERFSAEFPKEGPSILRIQQVVRGDSAAYFCASSQGTSGSFPYEQYFGPGTRLTVT.

Note on this clone: At one of its ends the junction is not consistent with the germline gene, which may arise from a read error. The chain has TRBV5-6 and TRBJ1-2; D is unresolved. CDR1 is SGHDT and CDR2 is YYEEEE in the germline V gene. The CDR3 has 16 residues. The CDR3 protein is CASSLKLTGSNYGCTF. The DNA for the CDR3 is TGTGCCAGCAGCTTAAAACTTACCGGGTCTAACTATGGCTGCACCTTC.

The V call is TRBV5-4, the J call TRBJ1-4, with D hard to call. CDR1 is SGHNT and CDR2 is YYREEE in the germline V gene (reference sequence). The CDR3 extends over 16 amino acids. Trimming shortened V by 4 bases and J by 2 bases, and 15 bases separated the two germline ends. The CDR3 region is CASSRALHPTNEKLFF. CDR3 DNA: TGTGCCAGCAGCCGAGCCCTCCATCCCACTAATGAAAAACTGTTTTTT.

Concerning this clone itself: At one end, the junction sequence differs from germline, possibly due to a read error. The chain couples TRBV7-9 to TRBJ1-1, with 10 nucleotides matching TRBD1. The length of the CDR3 is 16 residues. Germline CDR1 SEHNR, CDR2 FQNEAQ (reference sequence). CDR3 region: CSSSSTGTGVRTEAFF. CDR3 DNA: TGTTCCAGCAGCTCAACCGGGACAGGGGTACGCACTGAAGCTTTCTTT. Full variable domain (rest looked up from reference TRBV7-9 and TRBJ1-1): DTGVSQNPRHKITKRGQNVTFRCDPISEHNRLYWYRQTLGQGPEFLTYFQNEAQLEKSRLLSDRFSAERPKGSFSTLEIQRTEQGDSAMYLCSSSSTGTGVRTEAFFGQGTRLTVV.

V and J are TRBV25-1 and TRBJ1-1; tentatively, D is TRBD1 (6 bases). V lost 6 bases to trimming and J lost 1 base, with 15 bases between them. Germline V lookup: CDR1 MGHDK, CDR2 SYGVNS. The CDR3 contains 15 residues. CDR3 in DNA: TGTGCCAGCAGACCACAGGGTAGGGGGAACACTGAAGCTTTCTTT. As protein: CASRPQGRGNTEAFF.

The chain links TRBV12-5 to TRBJ2-2, with 10 nucleotides matching TRBD1. Germline V gene data show CDR1 as LGHNT and CDR2 as FRNRAP. This CDR3 has 17 amino acids. The J segment lost 2 bases and the V segment lost 6 bases, leaving 9 bases of the junction unmatched. The CDR3 nucleotides are TGTGCTAGTGGAATTTCCCGGGACAGGGGCAACACCGGGGAGCTGTTTTTT. It translates to CASGISRDRGNTGELFF.

The chain combines TRBV7-7 with TRBJ2-2; the match to TRBD1 covers 9 bases. After removal of 4 bases from V and 7 bases from J, the junction contained 1 base not matched to a gene. The CDR3 sequence is 13 residues long. Germline assignment: CDR1 SSHAT and CDR2 FNYEAQ (reference sequence). CDR3 in DNA: TGTGCCAGCAGCTCGACAGGGGGCGGGGAGCTGTTTTTT. Translation: CASSSTGGGELFF.

This chain joins TRBV27 and TRBJ2-5; 8 bases map to TRBD2. In germline, CDR1 is MNHEY, CDR2 SMNVEV (reference sequence). The CDR3 sequence is 18 residues long. V shed 0 bases, J shed 6 bases, and the junction held 15 bases outside the gene matches. CDR3 DNA sequence: TGTGCCAGCAGTTTATCGGGGGCTGGGGCGGGGGGCGGGAAGACCCAGTACTTC. Translation gives CASSLSGAGAGGGKTQYF.